The present T cell receptor (beta chain) was sequenced within a study of shared clonotypes between healthy human individuals. Study-level results: Only blood was sampled; tissue repertoires likely differ.

Losses at the gene ends were 6 bases for V and 9 bases for J; bases not matched to a gene: 7. The CDR3 loop spans 15 amino acids. From germline, CDR1 is SGHAT and CDR2 FQNNGV. This clone was detected only once. Its antigen is undetermined. As handled by the study authors: Filtering of immunoSEQ junctional sequences could not match full-length read filtering. Sequencing was performed with immunoSEQ multiplex PCR; in TCRdb, only in-frame clones are kept and a portion is missing. D and trimming come from the DNA, and the V and J calls and clone size come from that table. The sample holds approximately 500,000 clones, about four fifths seen once.

This clonotype originated in a woman in her thirties or forties in good health. Some clones in this sample may be carry-over from other donors' samples. The V and J genes are TRBV11-2 and TRBJ2-1; TRBD2 matches at 14 bases. Sequenced material: PBMCs. The CDR3 is CASRPGLAGVGEQFF. The CDR3 coding sequence is TGTGCCAGCAGACCGGGACTAGCGGGAGTCGGTGAGCAGTTCTTC. Combining the CDR3 with reference TRBV11-2 and TRBJ2-1 gives the whole variable domain EAGVAQSPRYKIIEKRQSVAFWCNPISGHATLYWYQQILGQGPKLLIQFQNNGVVDDSQLPKDRFSAERLKGVDSTLKIQPAKLEDSAVYLCASRPGLAGVGEQFFGPGTRLTVL.